A selection of T cell receptor beta chains follows, all from one sample in a study of cytomegalovirus exposure and HLA in healthy donors. This table comes from immunoSEQ multiplex PCR, and its TCRdb copy is limited to in-frame clones, with some not included. The sample holds roughly 170,000 clones, roughly 80% seen once. Input material: PBMCs. The receptors shown here come from a young man in good health and CMV-seropositive. The CDR3 runs from the conserved cysteine through the conserved F or W. Each record gives: V gene, J gene, clone size, D gene, CDR3 DNA, CDR3 protein. The D gene is left open where the match is weak. Rows may omit the clone size; those that give it use once, few, many or a size class.

V gene: TRBV7-2
J gene: TRBJ2-1
clone size: NA
D gene: NA
CDR3 DNA: TGTGCCAGCAGCCCTCGTCTAGCGAGGGAGCAGTTCTTC
CDR3 protein: CASSPRLAREQFF

V gene: TRBV6-5
J gene: TRBJ1-1
clone size: few
D gene: NA
CDR3 DNA: TGTGCCAGCGGAACAGGGCGGAGGAACACTGAAGCTTTCTTT
CDR3 protein: CASGTGRRNTEAFF

V gene: TRBV25-1
J gene: TRBJ2-5
clone size: NA
D gene: TRBD1
CDR3 DNA: TGTGCCAGCAGTGACCGGGACAGGGGGGTTGAGACCCAGTACTTC
CDR3 protein: CASSDRDRGVETQYF

V gene: TRBV27
J gene: TRBJ2-5
clone size: NA
D gene: NA
CDR3 DNA: TGTGCCAGCAGTTCGCCAGATGAAGAGACCCAGTACTTC
CDR3 protein: CASSSPDEETQYF

V gene: TRBV10-1
J gene: TRBJ2-7
clone size: NA
D gene: TRBD1
CDR3 DNA: TGCGCCAGCAGTCCAGGGTGGGGACAGGGGTACGAGCAGTACTTC
CDR3 protein: CASSPGWGQGYEQYF

V gene: TRBV7-9
J gene: TRBJ1-2
clone size: few
D gene: NA
CDR3 DNA: TGTGCCAGCAGCTTAGCGGGGCCTACTAACTATGGCTACACCTTC
CDR3 protein: CASSLAGPTNYGYTF

V gene: TRBV10-2
J gene: TRBJ1-3
clone size: NA
D gene: TRBD1
CDR3 DNA: TGCGCCAGCAGTTGGACAGGGGTCCATCCATCTGGAAACACCATATATTTT
CDR3 protein: CASSWTGVHPSGNTIYF

V gene: TRBV4-3
J gene: TRBJ1-6
clone size: NA
D gene: TRBD1
CDR3 DNA: TGCGCCAGCAGCGACCGACAGGGCTATTCACCCCTCCACTTT
CDR3 protein: CASSDRQGYSPLHF

V gene: TRBV7-9
J gene: TRBJ1-4
clone size: NA
D gene: TRBD1
CDR3 DNA: TGTGCCAGCAGCCGGGCGACAGGGGATGAAAAACTGTTTTTT
CDR3 protein: CASSRATGDEKLFF

V gene: TRBV6-5
J gene: TRBJ1-5
clone size: NA
D gene: NA
CDR3 DNA: TGTGCCAGCAGTTACTCCAGGGGAGAACAGCCCCAGCATTTT
CDR3 protein: CASSYSRGEQPQHF

V gene: TRBV5-1
J gene: TRBJ1-4
clone size: NA
D gene: NA
CDR3 DNA: TGCGCCAGCAGCCGGGGGGCAGGGAATGAAAAACTGTTTTTT
CDR3 protein: CASSRGAGNEKLFF

V gene: TRBV7-8
J gene: TRBJ2-7
clone size: NA
D gene: TRBD1
CDR3 DNA: TGTGCCAGCAGCTTAGCGCCGGGACAGGGAAACTACGAGCAGTACTTC
CDR3 protein: CASSLAPGQGNYEQYF

V gene: TRBV27
J gene: TRBJ2-3
clone size: NA
D gene: TRBD2
CDR3 DNA: TGTGCCAGCAGACCACTAGCGGGAGGGCCGGAAGATACGCAGTATTTT
CDR3 protein: CASRPLAGGPEDTQYF

V gene: TRBV27
J gene: TRBJ1-1
clone size: NA
D gene: NA
CDR3 DNA: TGTGCCAGCAGTTTCACGGGGGGAGCAAGTCGAGGGAACACTGAAGCTTTCTTT
CDR3 protein: CASSFTGGASRGNTEAFF

V gene: TRBV4-2
J gene: TRBJ1-1
clone size: NA
D gene: NA
CDR3 DNA: TGTGCCAGCAGCCAAGAGCCCTCAGACAGGGAAGCTTTCTTT
CDR3 protein: CASSQEPSDREAFF

V gene: TRBV10-2
J gene: TRBJ1-2
clone size: NA
D gene: NA
CDR3 DNA: TGCGCCAGCAGTGAGTCCCGGGATTATGGCTACACCTTC
CDR3 protein: CASSESRDYGYTF

V gene: TRBV5-1
J gene: TRBJ2-5
clone size: NA
D gene: TRBD1
CDR3 DNA: TGCGCCAGCAGCTCCAGACAGGGTCGAGAGACCCAGTACTTC
CDR3 protein: CASSSRQGRETQYF

V gene: TRBV7-3
J gene: TRBJ2-1
clone size: NA
D gene: NA
CDR3 DNA: TGTGCCAGCAGCTTAAGTACTAGCAATGAGCAGTTCTTC
CDR3 protein: CASSLSTSNEQFF

V gene: TRBV9
J gene: TRBJ2-1
clone size: NA
D gene: TRBD1
CDR3 DNA: TGTGCCAGCAGCGCAACGACAGGGGGCGCGTTAAAGAATGAGCAGTTCTTC
CDR3 protein: CASSATTGGALKNEQFF

V gene: TRBV19
J gene: TRBJ1-5
clone size: NA
D gene: TRBD1
CDR3 DNA: TGTGCCAGTAGTACTACAGGGACAGGTCAGCCCCAGCATTTT
CDR3 protein: CASSTTGTGQPQHF

V gene: TRBV4-3
J gene: TRBJ2-7
clone size: NA
D gene: NA
CDR3 DNA: TGCGCCAGCAGCCAAGCGTCTGGTAGCTCCTACGAGCAGTACTTC
CDR3 protein: CASSQASGSSYEQYF

V gene: TRBV6-5
J gene: TRBJ1-2
clone size: NA
D gene: TRBD1
CDR3 DNA: TGTGCCAGCAGTTATGACAGGGCCCCCTATGGCTACACCTTC
CDR3 protein: CASSYDRAPYGYTF

V gene: TRBV7-3
J gene: TRBJ2-2
clone size: few
D gene: TRBD2
CDR3 DNA: TGTGCCAGCAGCTTAAGGCTAGCGGGAGAGACCGGGGAGCTGTTTTTT
CDR3 protein: CASSLRLAGETGELFF

V gene: TRBV5-1
J gene: TRBJ2-1
clone size: few
D gene: TRBD2
CDR3 DNA: TGCGCCAGCAGCGAGGGAGCGGGGGGGCGGGGAAATGAGCAGTTCTTC
CDR3 protein: CASSEGAGGRGNEQFF

V gene: TRBV30
J gene: TRBJ2-2
clone size: once
D gene: NA
CDR3 DNA: TGTGCCTCTACAGGGAAAGGGGAGCTGTTTTTT
CDR3 protein: CASTGKGELFF

V gene: TRBV27
J gene: TRBJ2-7
clone size: once
D gene: NA
CDR3 DNA: TGTGCCAGCAGTCTTCGGGGCTCCTACGAGCAGTACTTC
CDR3 protein: CASSLRGSYEQYF

V gene: TRBV18
J gene: TRBJ2-7
clone size: NA
D gene: NA
CDR3 DNA: TGTGCCAGCTCACCACCCGCGGAGCCTTGGAACGAGCAGTACTTC
CDR3 protein: CASSPPAEPWNEQYF

V gene: TRBV28
J gene: TRBJ2-7
clone size: NA
D gene: NA
CDR3 DNA: TGTGCCAGCAGTTCCGCGGAGGCCCTCTCCTACGAGCAGTACTTC
CDR3 protein: CASSSAEALSYEQYF

V gene: TRBV4-1
J gene: TRBJ2-7
clone size: NA
D gene: NA
CDR3 DNA: TGCGCCAGCAGCCAGGGGGCTGGGCTTATCTACGAGCAGTACTTC
CDR3 protein: CASSQGAGLIYEQYF